The present entry profiles one T cell receptor beta chain with its context. Method: immunoSEQ multiplex PCR; TCRdb's copy keeps in-frame clones and lacks some. The repertoire holds 150,000 to 200,000 clones, roughly 90% seen once, with approximately 12% in the top ten. The sample comes from a study of control samples from healthy donors and cancer patients. This CDR3 has 17 amino acids. V was pared by 7 bases and J by 0 bases, with 19 bases between. Germline V CDR1 and CDR2: MDHEN, SYDVKM. The receptor's source is a man between 25 and 39 years old in good health. The sequencing input was blood. The V gene is TRBV28, the J gene TRBJ1-5, with TRBD1 as a possible D gene (6 bases). As DNA, the CDR3 is TGTGCCAGCACTCCCGGCAGGGGCGGGTATAGCAATCAGCCCCAGCATTTT. It yields the protein CASTPGRGGYSNQPQHF.